This T cell receptor (beta chain) appears in the sequencing data of a study of blood T cell repertoires in COVID-19. Study background: Acute-phase and convalescent COVID-19 samples originated in the United States, Italy and Spain.

Study processing details: Reference gene primer amplification gave estimated nucleated cell counts. TCRdb's copy holds only in-frame clones and misses some; the assay was immunoSEQ multiplex PCR. V and J calls plus clone size are reproduced from that table; the DNA served to infer D and trimming. The repertoire has fewer than 200,000 clones, about 85% of them found once; the top ten carry roughly 1.1%. V was pared by 1 base and J by 1 base, with 13 bases between. Germline V gives CDR1 LGHNA, CDR2 YNFKEQ. This CDR3 comprises 16 residues. The sample was peripheral blood. V is TRBV4-2 and J is TRBJ1-1; no clear D gene. This clonotype was sampled from a man aged 55 to 70 who had recovered from COVID-19. CDR3 nucleotides: TGTGCCAGCAGCCAAGTGGAACAGTTGTCGAACACTGAAGCTTTCTTT. This sequence encodes CASSQVEQLSNTEAFF.